The rows below give T cell receptor beta chains drawn from one sample of a study of early T cells in non-severe SARS-CoV-2 infection. TCRdb reprocessed the 5' RACE reads with MiXCR, giving one entry per CDR3 protein. The sample lists about 34,000 distinct CDR3 sequences, around 6% seen once, with around 8% in the top ten. Sequencing was done on a sample of whole blood. Source of these receptors: an adult who was a healthcare worker with PCR-confirmed SARS-CoV-2 infection or an uninfected control (not recorded which). CDR3s include the opening cysteine and the closing phenylalanine or tryptophan. Fields, in order: V gene, clone size, J gene, D gene, CDR3 protein, CDR3 DNA. The D gene is left open where the match is weak. Only part of the rows carry a size: once, few, many, or a class if the clone is expanded.

TRBV11-2,.,TRBJ1-2,.,CASSFYGGDGYTF,TGTGCCAGCAGCTTCTATGGGGGCGACGGCTACACCTTC
TRBV11-2,few,TRBJ1-4,.,CASSSVEVGVFF,TGTGCCAGCAGCTCAGTCGAAGTCGGGGTGTTTTTT
TRBV7-2,many,TRBJ2-3,.,CASTTAGASSTWDTQYF,TGTGCCAGCACTACGGCGGGGGCTTCGTCCACTTGGGATACGCAGTATTTT
TRBV4-2,.,TRBJ1-3,.,CASSQEGAWFTGNTIYF,TGTGCCAGCAGCCAAGAAGGCGCCTGGTTTACTGGAAACACCATATATTTT
TRBV7-9,many,TRBJ1-2,.,CASSLDILGYTF,TGTGCCAGCAGCTTGGACATCCTTGGCTACACCTTC
TRBV5-4,.,TRBJ2-2,TRBD2,CASSSGLAGENTGELFF,TGTGCCAGCAGCTCGGGACTAGCGGGGGAGAACACCGGGGAGCTGTTTTTT
TRBV20-1,medium-sized,TRBJ1-2,TRBD1,CSARVGTANPISNYGYTF,TGCAGTGCTAGAGTAGGGACAGCGAATCCAATAAGTAACTATGGCTACACCTTC
TRBV12-3/TRBV12-4,few,TRBJ1-2,TRBD1,CASRWTGGSDYGYTF,TGTGCCAGCAGGTGGACAGGGGGCTCAGACTATGGCTACACCTTC
TRBV27,many,TRBJ1-4,.,CASSSGREKLFF,TGTGCCAGCAGTTCCGGGCGCGAAAAACTGTTTTTT
TRBV20-1,few,TRBJ1-6,TRBD1,CSARTGQANSPLHF,TGCAGTGCTAGAACCGGACAGGCCAATTCACCCCTCCACTTT
TRBV11-2,.,TRBJ1-4,.,CASSLGGATNEKLFF,TGTGCCAGCAGCTTAGGCGGGGCCACTAATGAAAAACTGTTTTTT
TRBV20-1,many,TRBJ2-1,TRBD1,CSADGQGTFF,TGCAGTGCAGACGGACAGGGGACGTTCTTC
TRBV7-2,few,TRBJ1-6,TRBD1,CASSYRQGDSPLHF,TGTGCCAGCAGCTATAGACAGGGCGATTCACCCCTCCACTTT
TRBV6-4,.,TRBJ2-3,TRBD2,CASSDSSGGAIDTQYF,TGTGCCAGCAGTGACTCGAGCGGGGGGGCAATAGATACGCAGTATTTT
TRBV27,.,TRBJ2-7,.,CASSLPGAYEQYF,TGTGCCAGCAGTTTACCGGGCGCATACGAGCAGTACTTC
TRBV20-1,many,TRBJ2-5,.,CSAPPPGRETQYF,TGCAGTGCCCCACCTCCGGGTCGAGAGACCCAGTACTTC
TRBV5-5,.,TRBJ1-2,TRBD1,CASSLGAGTETYGYTF,TGTGCCAGCAGCTTAGGGGCTGGGACAGAGACCTATGGCTACACCTTC
TRBV7-2,.,TRBJ2-2,TRBD2,CASRRSAAGGTGELFF,TGTGCCAGCAGACGAAGTGCAGCGGGGGGGACCGGGGAGCTGTTTTTT
TRBV28,.,TRBJ1-1,.,CASSSRGGRLNTEAFF,TGTGCCAGCAGCTCAAGGGGGGGGCGGTTGAACACTGAAGCTTTCTTT
TRBV12-3/TRBV12-4,many,TRBJ2-7,TRBD2,CASSYGTSGFYEQYF,TGTGCCAGCAGCTACGGGACTAGCGGTTTCTACGAGCAGTACTTC
TRBV12-3/TRBV12-4,many,TRBJ2-5,.,CASSFERGFQETQYF,TGTGCCAGCAGTTTTGAAAGAGGGTTCCAAGAGACCCAGTACTTC
TRBV4-1,many,TRBJ2-3,TRBD2,CASSQDRASGGADTQYF,TGCGCCAGCAGCCAAGATAGGGCTAGCGGGGGTGCAGATACGCAGTATTTT
TRBV7-2,many,TRBJ2-7,TRBD2,CASSFAGGPGEQYF,TGTGCCAGCAGCTTTGCGGGGGGGCCCGGCGAGCAGTACTTC
TRBV19,many,TRBJ2-1,.,CASSISGSPTYNEQFF,TGTGCCAGTAGTATAAGCGGCAGCCCTACCTACAATGAGCAGTTCTTC
TRBV5-1,.,TRBJ2-2,.,CASSLRGVSNTGELFF,TGCGCCAGCAGCTTGCGGGGCGTTTCGAACACCGGGGAGCTGTTTTTT
TRBV7-2,many,TRBJ2-3,.,CASSLYSVGTGNTDTQYF,TGTGCCAGCAGCTTATATTCTGTCGGAACGGGGAACACAGATACGCAGTATTTT
TRBV7-6,many,TRBJ1-4,.,CASSLSGTRFGNEKLFF,TGTGCCAGCAGCTTAAGCGGGACACGCTTCGGAAATGAAAAACTGTTTTTT
TRBV28,.,TRBJ1-1,TRBD1,CASSQGQGGRGAFF,TGTGCCAGCAGTCAGGGACAGGGCGGTCGTGGAGCTTTCTTT
TRBV6-1,.,TRBJ2-6,.,CASSVDSTGANVLTF,TGTGCCAGCAGTGTTGACAGTACTGGGGCCAACGTCCTGACTTTC
TRBV4-2,medium-sized,TRBJ2-3,.,CASSPPGEADTQYF,TGTGCCAGCAGCCCCCCAGGGGAGGCAGATACGCAGTATTTT
TRBV5-1,many,TRBJ1-2,TRBD1,CASSLSGGGYGYTF,TGCGCCAGCAGCTTGTCAGGGGGCGGCTATGGCTACACCTTC
TRBV7-9,.,TRBJ1-3,.,CASSPGANTIYF,TGTGCCAGCAGCCCAGGGGCCAACACCATATATTTT
TRBV6-2/TRBV6-3,many,TRBJ2-1,TRBD1,CASSQLHRGNEQFF,TGTGCCAGCAGTCAGCTACACAGGGGGAATGAGCAGTTCTTC
TRBV24-1,many,TRBJ1-1,TRBD1,CATSPGGEGDTEAFF,TGTGCCACCAGTCCAGGGGGCGAAGGGGACACTGAAGCTTTCTTT
TRBV5-1,.,TRBJ1-1,.,CASSLTFGNTEAFF,TGCGCCAGCAGCTTAACATTTGGTAACACTGAAGCTTTCTTT
TRBV23-1,many,TRBJ2-7,.,CASSLQGVYEQYF,TGCGCCAGCAGCTTGCAGGGAGTCTACGAGCAGTACTTC
TRBV28,many,TRBJ1-5,TRBD1,CASGQGSQPQHF,TGTGCCAGCGGACAGGGAAGTCAGCCCCAGCATTTT
TRBV28,many,TRBJ2-1,TRBD1,CASTTWGQGYEQFF,TGTGCCAGCACCACCTGGGGACAGGGGTATGAGCAGTTCTTC
TRBV19,many,TRBJ2-2,TRBD1,CASSIRTGITGELFF,TGTGCCAGTAGTATCAGGACAGGGATTACCGGGGAGCTGTTTTTT
TRBV11-2,many,TRBJ2-3,.,CASSSETGLLRDTQYF,TGTGCCAGCAGCTCAGAAACGGGACTTCTTAGAGATACGCAGTATTTT